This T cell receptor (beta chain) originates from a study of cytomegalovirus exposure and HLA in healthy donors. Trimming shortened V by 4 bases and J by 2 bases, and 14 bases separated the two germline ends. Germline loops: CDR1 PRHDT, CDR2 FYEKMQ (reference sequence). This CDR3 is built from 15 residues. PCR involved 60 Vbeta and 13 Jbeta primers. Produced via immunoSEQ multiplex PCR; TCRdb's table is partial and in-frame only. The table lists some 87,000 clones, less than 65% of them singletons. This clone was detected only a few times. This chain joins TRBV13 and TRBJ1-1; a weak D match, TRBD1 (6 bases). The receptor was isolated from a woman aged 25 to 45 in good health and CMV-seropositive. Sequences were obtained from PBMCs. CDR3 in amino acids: CASSSPGHGNTEAFF. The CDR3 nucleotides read TGTGCCAGCAGCTCCCCGGGACACGGAAACACTGAAGCTTTCTTT.